A selection of T cell receptor beta chains follows, all from one sample in a study of blood T cells in healthy people across ages. Each CDR3 protein gets one entry after TCRdb re-called the 5' RACE reads with MiXCR. The sample shows 1.5 million to 2 million distinct CDR3 sequences, approximately 30% of them seen only once. Sequencing was carried out using blood. The source of these receptors is a woman in her 30s in good health. The CDR3 runs from the conserved cysteine through the conserved F or W. The D gene is left open where the match is weak. The size field is filled for only some rows; it gives once, few, many or a size class.

>NA|TRBV15|TRBJ2-1|14|TRBD2
TGTGCCACCAAGGCGGGAGGGCCGTACAATGAACAGTTCTTC
CATKAGGPYNEQFF
>NA|TRBV18|TRBJ2-7|15|NA
TGTGCCAGCTCACCACCGGGGAGGGGGCTATACGAGCAGTACTTC
CASSPPGRGLYEQYF
>NA|TRBV10-2|TRBJ1-1|14|NA
TGCGCCAGCAGTGTGGAGGGCTCGAACACTGAAGCTTTCTTT
CASSVEGSNTEAFF
>few|TRBV5-1|TRBJ2-7|13|TRBD1
TGCGCCAGCAGAGATATACAGGGGTACGAGCAGTACTTC
CASRDIQGYEQYF
>few|TRBV12-3/TRBV12-4|TRBJ2-1|13|NA
TGTGCCAGCAGTTTTTGGCTTAACAATGAGCAGTTCTTC
CASSFWLNNEQFF
>NA|TRBV12-3/TRBV12-4|TRBJ2-1|18|TRBD2
TGTGCCAGCAGTCCCAATCTCCGCTTAGCGGGAGGGCCCAATGAGCAGTTCTTC
CASSPNLRLAGGPNEQFF
>NA|TRBV29-1|TRBJ2-7|14|NA
TGCAGCGTTTGGGCCGGACCGACGGGACACGAGCAGTACTTC
CSVWAGPTGHEQYF
>NA|TRBV6-2/TRBV6-3|TRBJ2-5|13|NA
TGTGCCAGCAGTTACACAGGAGACAATGAGCAGTACTTC
CASSYTGDNEQYF
>few|TRBV20-1|TRBJ1-5|15|NA
TGCAGTGCTGCGGGGGCTCTTAGGAGCAATCAGCCCCAGCATTTT
CSAAGALRSNQPQHF
>many|TRBV6-6|TRBJ2-7|14|NA
TGTGCCAGCAGTTACGAGGGAGCGCGGTACGAGCAGTACTTC
CASSYEGARYEQYF
>NA|TRBV6-1|TRBJ2-7|15|TRBD1
TGTGCCAGCAGAGACAGGGGGTCTTCCTCCTACGAGCAGTACTTC
CASRDRGSSSYEQYF